This TCR beta chain was retrieved from a study of shared clonotypes between healthy human individuals. Comments on this clone: The antigen remains unidentified. A read error may account for a junction end that differs from germline.

Study conclusions and caveats: Richness estimates generally favored naive over memory subsets.

Germline V gives CDR1 MGHDK, CDR2 SYGVNS. This CDR3 region has 17 residues. The method was immunoSEQ multiplex PCR; TCRdb's version includes in-frame clones alone and lacks a portion of them. The sample records roughly 2.6 million clones, approximately 90% being singletons. The V and J genes are TRBV25-1 and TRBJ2-3; TRBD1 is a possible D gene (6 bases). This receptor was taken from a man between 18 and 35 years old in good health. The sample taken for sequencing was naive CD4+ T cells sorted from blood. Stated subset: CD45RA+ positively selected. CDR3 nucleotide sequence: TGTGCCAGCGGTGAGATGGGGGCTGGTATCCTCACAGATACGCAGTATTTT. Its translation is CASGEMGAGILTDTQYF.